This T cell receptor (beta chain) was recorded in a study of blood T cell repertoires in COVID-19. Study-wide background: Samples representing acute and convalescent COVID-19 were sourced from the United States, Italy and Spain. Nucleic acid was either cDNA or gDNA, and it came from T cells, B-cell-depleted T cells, or PBMCs.

Authors' methods: Estimates of nucleated cell counts were drawn from the amplification of reference gene primers. Some clones are missing from TCRdb's copy, which holds only in-frame ones; the method was immunoSEQ multiplex PCR. V, J and clone size reflect that table, while D and trimming were determined from the DNA. The sample lists some 400,000 clones, around 90% occurring once. This CDR3 has 13 residues. V lost 5 bases and J 0 bases, leaving 7 bases between the germline ends. Germline lookup yields CDR1 SGHTA and CDR2 FQGTGA. This TCR came from a man between 18 and 35 years old with active or convalescent COVID-19. The source material was peripheral blood. The chain recombines TRBV7-3 with TRBJ1-1, with D uncertain. CDR3 protein: CASSPDMNTEAFF. DNA for the CDR3: TGTGCCAGCAGCCCTGACATGAACACTGAAGCTTTCTTT.